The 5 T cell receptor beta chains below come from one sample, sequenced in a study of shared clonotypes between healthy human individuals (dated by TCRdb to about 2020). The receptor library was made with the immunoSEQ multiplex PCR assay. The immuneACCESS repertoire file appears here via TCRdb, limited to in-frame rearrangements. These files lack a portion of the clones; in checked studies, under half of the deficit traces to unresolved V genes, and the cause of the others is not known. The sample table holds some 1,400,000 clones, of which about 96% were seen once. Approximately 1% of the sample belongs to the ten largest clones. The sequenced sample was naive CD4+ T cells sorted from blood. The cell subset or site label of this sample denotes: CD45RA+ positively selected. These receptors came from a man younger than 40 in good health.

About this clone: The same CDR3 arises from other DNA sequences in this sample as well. The CDR3: CASSLDRAYNEQFF. The CDR3 nucleotides read TGCGCCAGCAGCTTGGACAGGGCCTACAATGAGCAGTTCTTC. The chain employs TRBV5-1 and TRBJ2-1, with D perhaps TRBD1 (6 bases). CDR1 SGHRS and CDR2 YFSETQ come from the germline V gene. V was clipped by 0 bases and J by 2 bases, with 6 bases between them. This CDR3 comprises 14 residues.

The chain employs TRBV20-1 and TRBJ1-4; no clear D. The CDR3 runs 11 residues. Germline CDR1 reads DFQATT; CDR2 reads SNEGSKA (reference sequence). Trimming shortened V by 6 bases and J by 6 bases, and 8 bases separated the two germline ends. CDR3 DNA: TGCAGTGCCACCCCCCATGAAAAACTGTTTTTT. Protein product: CSATPHEKLFF.

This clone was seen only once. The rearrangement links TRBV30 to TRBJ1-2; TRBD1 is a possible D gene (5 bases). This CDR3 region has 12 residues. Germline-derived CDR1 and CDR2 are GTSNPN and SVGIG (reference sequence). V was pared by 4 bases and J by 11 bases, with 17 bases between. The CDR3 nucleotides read TGTGCCTGGAAGGGTGCGGGACTCCCATACACCTTC. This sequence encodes CAWKGAGLPYTF.

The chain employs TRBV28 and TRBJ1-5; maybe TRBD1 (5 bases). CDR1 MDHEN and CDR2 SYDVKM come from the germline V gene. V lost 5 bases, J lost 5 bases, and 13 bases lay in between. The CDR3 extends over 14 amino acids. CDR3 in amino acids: CASSDVGRDQPQHF. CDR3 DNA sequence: TGTGCCAGCAGTGATGTGGGGCGGGATCAGCCCCAGCATTTT.

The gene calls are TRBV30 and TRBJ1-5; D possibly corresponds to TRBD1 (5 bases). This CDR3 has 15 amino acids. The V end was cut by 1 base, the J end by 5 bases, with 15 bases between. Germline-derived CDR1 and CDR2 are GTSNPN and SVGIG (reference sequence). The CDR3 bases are TGTGCCTGGAGTGAATTGGGGGGGGTTGATCAGCCCCAGCATTTT. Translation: CAWSELGGVDQPQHF.